This paragraph covers one T cell receptor beta chain sequence. This clone was recorded only once. The antigen this receptor binds is unknown. Base quality data are lacking; no much larger clone is found one base away. V is pruned by 3 bases and J by 6 bases, leaving 8 bases of the junction without a gene match. The CDR3 runs 14 amino acids, cysteine and phenylalanine included. Only the CDR3 region is kept as DNA, spanning 42 bases read in frame from base 1. Via the germline V gene, CDR1 is SQVTM and CDR2 ANQGSEA. This entry belongs to a study of STAT3 mutations in large granular lymphocyte leukemia (dated by TCRdb to between 2019 and 2020). A note on the overall study: Roughly half of the T-LGLL patients who were sequenced longitudinally carried canonical activating STAT3 mutations. A couple of patients with natural killer LGL leukemia were also sequenced longitudinally as controls within the study. To reconstruct clonal hierarchy and dynamics, serial deep sequencing of TCRbeta CDR3 and STAT3 was performed in patients with T-cell large granular lymphocyte leukemia. On average, sequencing was done at 3 to 4 time points per patient, with the number of samplings ranging from 2 to 8. From an initial cohort of some 210 LGL patients, roughly 20 representative T-LGLL cases were chosen for longitudinal sequencing of TCRbeta and STAT3. Over half of the T-LGLL patients were given one or more immunosuppressive therapy regimens, and over 30% of the treated patients had a hematologic response.

The same DNA, extracted from blood mononuclear cells, served for both the TCR sequencing and the STAT3 sequencing. TCRbeta libraries were sequenced on an Illumina MiSeq, and an average of roughly 41,000 productive templates per sample was obtained. Multiplex PCR amplification was used to generate TCRbeta CDR3 libraries with the immunoSEQ assay. Under the source paper's analysis protocol: Following a previously defined approach, repertoire diversity was calculated, and values close to 0 point to extremely monoclonal samples. TCRdb stores this immuneACCESS table with in-frame sequences only. Part of the clones is absent; in the studies checked, under half of the shortfall reflects unresolved V genes, and no reason is known for the rest. D and trimming come from the DNA, and the V and J calls and clone size come from that table. The table for this sample lists around 17,000 clones; just under 85% of them were counted only once. Of the sample, 8.6% falls within the top ten clones.

Overall study outcomes, separate from this receptor: At least one immunodominant TCRbeta clonotype was present in every T-LGLL patient, and multiple immunodominant subclonotypes appeared in about half of the T-LGLL patients. Because no samples were available when a clone first appeared, clonal expansion had to be inferred from samplings taken at other points. The linking of therapy response to changes in TCR clonal burden was complicated by variable intervals between samplings and differing treatment regimens. In 6 of 18 patients, TCR clonotype switching occurred after therapy, and every newly emerging clone was STAT3 wild type. Because codominant clonotypes persisted in some patients, a small but highly pathogenic clone may have been missed. In several patients, dominant TCR clone burden exceeded STAT3 mutant burden, suggesting STAT3 mutation arose secondarily within a pre-expanded clone.

The chain was built from TRBV29-1 and TRBJ2-7, and 10 bases in between align with TRBD2. The sequence was collected from a man aged 50-60 years with T-cell large granular lymphocyte leukemia. Some clones in this sample may be carry-over from other donors' samples. The age is the age at diagnosis. The sequenced sample was peripheral blood mononuclear cells. The DNA reads as follows: TGCAGCGTTGAGGAAGCGGGGGGGCTCTCCGAGCAGTACTTC. Translated, it gives CSVEEAGGLSEQYF.